These 23 T cell receptor beta chains came from one sample sequenced in a study of cytomegalovirus exposure and HLA in healthy donors. Both 60 Vbeta primers and 13 Jbeta primers went into the PCR. The table came from immunoSEQ multiplex PCR; TCRdb's copy has only in-frame clones and leaves some out. This table holds 150,000 to 200,000 clones, approximately 75% found once. The sequencing sample was made of PBMCs. The receptors derive from a man aged 30-40 years in good health and CMV-seropositive.

This rearrangement joins TRBV2 to TRBJ2-1; 9 bases match TRBD2. The germline V gene encodes CDR1 SNHLY and CDR2 FYNNEI. V trimming: 2 bases; J trimming: 0 bases; junction bases outside the gene matches: 8. This CDR3 comprises 18 residues. This CDR3 is CASSEPRGGADSYNEQFF. The CDR3 coding sequence is TGTGCCAGCAGTGAACCCCGCGGGGGGGCGGACTCCTACAATGAGCAGTTCTTC.

The J gene is TRBJ1-2, the V gene TRBV4-1; D might be TRBD1 (6 bases). V was trimmed by 0 bases and J by 5 bases, leaving 13 bases between them. CDR1 and CDR2 from the germline V gene are MGHRA and YSYEKL. The CDR3 is 15 amino acids. This CDR3 reads CASSQDRTDGYGYTF. DNA of the CDR3: TGCGCCAGCAGCCAAGATCGGACAGATGGGTATGGCTACACCTTC.

The V and J genes are TRBV7-2 and TRBJ2-3; TRBD2 matches 8 bases. This CDR3 has 16 amino acids. Germline V gene lookup returns CDR1 SGHTA and CDR2 FQGNSA. Germline trimming cut 4 bases from V and 0 bases from J; bases unmatched to any gene: 6. The CDR3 nucleotides are TGTGCCAGCAGCTATCTAGGCGGGGGGAGCACAGATACGCAGTATTTT. Its translation is CASSYLGGGSTDTQYF.

This clone was observed a few times. The genes are TRBV9 and TRBJ2-3, with D uncertain. The germline gives CDR1 SGDLS, CDR2 YYNGEE. V was shortened by 4 bases and J by 2 bases, with 11 bases between the two germline ends. This CDR3 contains 14 residues. The CDR3 loop reads CASSLNIFTDTQYF. The CDR3 bases are TGTGCCAGCAGCCTAAATATTTTCACAGATACGCAGTATTTT.

This clone was seen a few times. The chain employs TRBV19 and TRBJ2-5; the match to TRBD2 covers 8 bases. Germline V lookup: CDR1 LNHDA, CDR2 SQIVND (reference sequence). CDR3 length: 16 residues. V lost 3 bases, J lost 7 bases, and 13 bases stayed unmatched. The CDR3 here is CASSINGGAPLTTQYF. In nucleotides, the CDR3 is TGTGCCAGTAGTATTAACGGGGGGGCCCCTCTCACGACCCAGTACTTC.

This sequence joins TRBV29-1 and TRBJ2-7; D perhaps matches TRBD2 (6 bases). Germline-derived CDR1 and CDR2 are SQVTM and ANQGSEA. The CDR3 consists of 13 residues. V lost 7 bases to trimming and J lost 1 base, with 14 bases between them. The CDR3: CSAAGRLSYEQYF. The CDR3 DNA follows: TGCAGCGCCGCGGGACGCCTATCCTACGAGCAGTACTTC.

This clone was counted only a few times. The chain joins TRBV7-9 to TRBJ2-5, with no clear D. CDR3 length: 13 residues. Germline V lookup: CDR1 SEHNR, CDR2 FQNEAQ (reference sequence). V was shortened by 3 bases and J by 1 base, with 6 bases between the two germline ends. The CDR3 loop is CASSFEIQETQYF. In DNA, the CDR3 is TGTGCCAGCAGCTTTGAGATCCAAGAGACCCAGTACTTC.

The chain is built from TRBV13 and TRBJ2-7; TRBD1 agrees at 7 bases. There are 13 residues in the CDR3. Germline CDR1 PRHDT, CDR2 FYEKMQ (reference sequence). Germline trimming cut 1 base from V and 7 bases from J; bases unmatched to any gene: 4. This CDR3 reads CASSLELDREQYF. The CDR3 DNA sequence: TGTGCCAGCAGCTTAGAGTTGGACAGGGAGCAGTACTTC.

This rearrangement joins TRBV7-3 to TRBJ1-1; 10 bases fit TRBD1. The CDR3 is 14 amino acids. The J segment lost 6 bases and the V segment lost 5 bases, leaving 6 bases of the junction unmatched. CDR1 SGHTA and CDR2 FQGTGA come from the germline V gene. CDR3 protein: CASSHGTGDPEAFF. The CDR3 region has the DNA TGTGCCAGCAGCCACGGGACAGGGGACCCTGAAGCTTTCTTT.

The chain carries TRBV5-1 and TRBJ1-1; tentative D call: TRBD1 (5 bases). The germline gives CDR1 SGHRS, CDR2 YFSETQ. The V end was cut by 3 bases, the J end by 3 bases, with 12 bases between. This CDR3 region has 14 residues. CDR3 amino acids: CASSSGQGYTEAFF. The CDR3 DNA follows: TGCGCCAGCAGCTCCGGACAAGGCTACACTGAAGCTTTCTTT.

A few counts support this clone. This chain connects TRBV27 to TRBJ1-5, with TRBD1 as a possible D gene (5 bases). The CDR3 contains 14 residues. Germline CDR1 reads MNHEY; CDR2 reads SMNVEV (reference sequence). The V and J ends lost 4 bases and 6 bases respectively, with 13 bases between them. CDR3 coding DNA: TGTGCCAGCAGTTCTGTCCCAGGGTTTCAGCCCCAGCATTTT. Amino acid sequence: CASSSVPGFQPQHF.

J is TRBJ1-2 and V is TRBV19, with D perhaps matching TRBD1 (6 bases). There are 14 residues in the CDR3. The germline CDR1 and CDR2 sequences are LNHDA and SQIVND (reference sequence). The germline V and J ends were trimmed by 3 bases and 8 bases, with 16 bases remaining between them. The CDR3 region is CASSIKRGAGGYTF. DNA for the CDR3: TGTGCCAGTAGTATCAAGCGGGGGGCGGGAGGCTACACCTTC. Filled out from reference TRBV19 and TRBJ1-2, the complete variable domain reads DGGITQSPKYLFRKEGQNVTLSCEQNLNHDAMYWYRQDPGQGLRLIYYSQIVNDFQKGDIAEGYSVSREKKESFPLTVTSAQKNPTAFYLCASSIKRGAGGYTFGSGTRLTVV.

The chain carries TRBV19 and TRBJ1-5; the D is unclear. This CDR3 is built from 16 residues. Germline assignment: CDR1 LNHDA and CDR2 SQIVND (reference sequence). V was clipped by 4 bases and J by 6 bases, with 19 bases between them. The CDR3 loop reads CASSTLHGGRGQPQHF. The CDR3 DNA sequence: TGTGCCAGTAGTACCCTCCATGGCGGGAGAGGTCAGCCCCAGCATTTT.

This chain uses TRBV5-6 with TRBJ1-1; 9 bases are shared with TRBD1. The CDR3 has 16 amino acids. Germline values: CDR1 SGHDT, CDR2 YYEEEE. V dropped 0 bases and J dropped 6; count of bases not matched to a gene: 9. The CDR3 bases are TGTGCCAGCAGCTTGGTGGGACAGGGTAAAATAGCTGAAGCTTTCTTT. It yields the protein CASSLVGQGKIAEAFF.

V gene TRBV7-9 combines with J gene TRBJ1-1; tentative D call: TRBD1 (6 bases). V was shortened by 7 bases and J by 0 bases, with 21 bases between the two germline ends. Germline CDR1 SEHNR, CDR2 FQNEAQ (reference sequence). The CDR3 is 17 residues long. The CDR3 loop reads CASIAGGTTNMNTEAFF. The CDR3 DNA reads TGTGCCAGCATCGCGGGGGGGACAACAAACATGAACACTGAAGCTTTCTTT.

This chain connects TRBV7-9 to TRBJ2-1; weak D call: TRBD1 (5 bases). The CDR3 spans 15 residues. Germline values: CDR1 SEHNR, CDR2 FQNEAQ (reference sequence). The V and J ends lost 1 base and 4 bases respectively, with 11 bases between them. CDR3: CASSLVQGGYNEQFF. The CDR3 bases are TGTGCCAGCAGCTTAGTGCAGGGCGGATACAATGAGCAGTTCTTC. Using reference TRBV7-9 and TRBJ2-1 for the parts outside the CDR3, the full variable domain is DTGVSQNPRHKITKRGQNVTFRCDPISEHNRLYWYRQTLGQGPEFLTYFQNEAQLEKSRLLSDRFSAERPKGSFSTLEIQRTEQGDSAMYLCASSLVQGGYNEQFFGPGTRLTVL.

This clone was counted once. The chain recombines TRBV7-9 with TRBJ2-7; a weak D match, TRBD1 (6 bases). In germline, CDR1 is SEHNR, CDR2 FQNEAQ (reference sequence). Trimming removed 2 bases from V and 6 bases from J, with 11 bases in between. The CDR3 sequence is 13 residues long. In DNA form, the CDR3 reads TGTGCCAGCAGCTTAACAGGGCTGATCGAGCAGTACTTC. It specifies CASSLTGLIEQYF.

The chain recombines TRBV7-6 with TRBJ2-1; TRBD2 agrees at 11 bases. V was pared by 1 base and J by 7 bases, with 3 bases of the junction left unmatched. From germline, CDR1 is SGHVS and CDR2 FNYEAQ. The CDR3 runs to 15 residues. The CDR3 coding sequence is TGTGCCAGCAGCTTAGATAGACTAGCGGGGAATGAGCAGTTCTTC. Its protein product is CASSLDRLAGNEQFF. Together with reference TRBV7-6 and TRBJ2-1, the CDR3 gives the full variable domain: GAGVSQSPRYKVTKRGQDVALRCDPISGHVSLYWYRQALGQGPEFLTYFNYEAQQDKSGLPNDRFSAERPEGSISTLTIQRTEQRDSAMYRCASSLDRLAGNEQFFGPGTRLTVL.

The V call is TRBV30, the J call TRBJ2-7; 7 nucleotides align to TRBD1. With V trimmed by 4 bases and J by 2 bases, 8 bases remained unmatched. In germline, CDR1 is GTSNPN, CDR2 SVGIG (reference sequence). The CDR3 extends over 14 amino acids. CDR3: CAWTPNTGAYEQYF. The CDR3 DNA follows: TGTGCCTGGACTCCAAACACAGGGGCCTACGAGCAGTACTTC.

The V gene is TRBV4-1, the J gene TRBJ2-2; D is undetermined. The CDR3 contains 13 residues. Looked up from germline, CDR1 is MGHRA and CDR2 is YSYEKL. V lost 0 bases and J 6 bases, leaving 5 bases between the germline ends. CDR3 coding DNA: TGCGCCAGCAGCCAAGAACCAGCCGGGGAGCTGTTTTTT. It yields the protein CASSQEPAGELFF.

The chain links TRBV10-3 to TRBJ1-5, with TRBD1 as a possible D gene (5 bases). The CDR3 runs to 14 residues. Germline values: CDR1 ENHRY, CDR2 SYGVKD. V was trimmed by 3 bases and J by 6 bases, leaving 12 bases between them. The CDR3 protein is CAISDVVQGQPQHF. The CDR3 DNA reads as TGTGCCATCAGTGATGTGGTCCAGGGTCAGCCCCAGCATTTT.

This chain uses TRBV4-1 with TRBJ2-7; TRBD1 might be the D (5 bases). Germline values: CDR1 MGHRA, CDR2 YSYEKL. The CDR3 totals 14 residues. The V end lost 1 base, the J end lost 7 bases, and 14 bases lay between the germline ends. The CDR3 loop is CASSQVQGLSEQYF. In nucleotides, the CDR3 is TGCGCCAGCAGCCAAGTGCAGGGTCTGAGTGAGCAGTACTTC.

This clone has only a few counts. V usage is TRBV11-2 and J usage is TRBJ2-1, with 11 bases that match TRBD2. Germline trimming cut 3 bases from V and 6 bases from J; bases unmatched to any gene: 4. The CDR3 runs to 15 residues. Looked up from germline, CDR1 is SGHAT and CDR2 is FQNNGV. CDR3 residues: CASSFLAGGSNEQFF. For the CDR3, the DNA is TGTGCCAGCAGCTTCCTAGCGGGGGGAAGCAATGAGCAGTTCTTC.